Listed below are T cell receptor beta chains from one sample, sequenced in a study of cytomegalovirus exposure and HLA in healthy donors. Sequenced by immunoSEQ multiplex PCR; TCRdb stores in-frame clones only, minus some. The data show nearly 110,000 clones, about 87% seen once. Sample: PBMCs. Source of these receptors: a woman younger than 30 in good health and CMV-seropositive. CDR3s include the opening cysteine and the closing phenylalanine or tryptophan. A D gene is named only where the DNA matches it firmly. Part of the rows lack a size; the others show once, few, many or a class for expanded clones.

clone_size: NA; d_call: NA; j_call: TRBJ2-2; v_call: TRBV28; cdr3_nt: TGTGCCAGCAGCCTAACTCAGGCAGGAACCGGGGAGCTGTTTTTT; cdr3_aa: CASSLTQAGTGELFF
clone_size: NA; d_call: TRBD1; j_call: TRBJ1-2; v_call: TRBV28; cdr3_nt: TGTGCCAGCAGTTCCCCGGGACAGGGGAACTATGGCTACACCTTC; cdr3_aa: CASSSPGQGNYGYTF
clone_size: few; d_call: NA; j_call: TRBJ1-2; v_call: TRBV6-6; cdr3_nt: TGTGCCAGCAGTTACGGGGCAATCTATGGCTACACCTTC; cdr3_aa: CASSYGAIYGYTF
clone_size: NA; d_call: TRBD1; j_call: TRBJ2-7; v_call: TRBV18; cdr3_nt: TGTGCCAGCTCACTTGTTCAGGGACAGGGCAACGAGCAGTACTTC; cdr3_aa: CASSLVQGQGNEQYF
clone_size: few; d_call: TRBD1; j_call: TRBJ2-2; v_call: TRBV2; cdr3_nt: TGTGCCAGCACAAGAGACAGGGGGGGCACCGGGGAGCTGTTTTTT; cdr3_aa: CASTRDRGGTGELFF
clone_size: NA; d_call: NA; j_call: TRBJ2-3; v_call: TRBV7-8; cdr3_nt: TGTGCCAGCAGCTTAGATTACAGGGGCACAGATACGCAGTATTTT; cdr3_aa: CASSLDYRGTDTQYF
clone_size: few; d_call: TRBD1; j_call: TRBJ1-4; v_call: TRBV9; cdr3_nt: TGTGCCAGCAGCGCGAGGCCGGGACAGGGTTTCGAAAAACTGTTTTTT; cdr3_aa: CASSARPGQGFEKLFF
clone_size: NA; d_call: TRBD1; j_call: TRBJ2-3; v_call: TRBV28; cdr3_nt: TGTGCCAGCAGTCTCCAAGGACAGGGGGTCACAGATACGCAGTATTTT; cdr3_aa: CASSLQGQGVTDTQYF
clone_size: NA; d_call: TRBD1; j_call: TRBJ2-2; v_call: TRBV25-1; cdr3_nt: TGTACCAGCACCCAAACCGGGACAGGGGACACCGGGGAGCTGTTTTTT; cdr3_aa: CTSTQTGTGDTGELFF
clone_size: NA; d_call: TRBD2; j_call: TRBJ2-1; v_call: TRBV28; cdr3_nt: TGTGCCAGCAGGACTAGCGGGGGGGCAGGCGCTCATGAGCAGTTCTTC; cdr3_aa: CASRTSGGAGAHEQFF
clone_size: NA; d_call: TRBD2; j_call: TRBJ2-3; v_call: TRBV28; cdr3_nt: TGTGCCAGCAGTCCGACCCCGGGGGGGCCTTTGACAGATACGCAGTATTTT; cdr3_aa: CASSPTPGGPLTDTQYF
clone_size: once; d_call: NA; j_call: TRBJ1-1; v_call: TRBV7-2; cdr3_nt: TGTGCCAGCAGCTTAACACAGGGAATGAACACTGAAGCTTTCTTT; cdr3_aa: CASSLTQGMNTEAFF
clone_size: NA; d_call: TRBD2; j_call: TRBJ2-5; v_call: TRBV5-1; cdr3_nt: TGCGCCAGCAGCTTGGGGGGCCTAGCGGGGGGCCGGCAAGAGACCCAGTACTTC; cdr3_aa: CASSLGGLAGGRQETQYF
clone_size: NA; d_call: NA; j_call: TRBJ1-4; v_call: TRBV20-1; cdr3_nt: TGCAGTGCTAGAGATACAGAAAAACTGTTTTTT; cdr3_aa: CSARDTEKLFF
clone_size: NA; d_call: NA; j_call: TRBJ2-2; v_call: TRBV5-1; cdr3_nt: TGCGCCAGCAGCTTCTGGAACACCGGGGAGCTGTTTTTT; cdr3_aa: CASSFWNTGELFF
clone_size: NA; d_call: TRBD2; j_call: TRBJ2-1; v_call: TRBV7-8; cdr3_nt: TGTGCCAGCAGCTTTTGGGCTAGCGGAAACAATGAGCAGTTCTTC; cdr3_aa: CASSFWASGNNEQFF
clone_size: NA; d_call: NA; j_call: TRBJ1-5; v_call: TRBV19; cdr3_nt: TGTGCCAGTAGTATTAGGTCGGGGGGCGATAGCAATCAGCCCCAGCATTTT; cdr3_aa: CASSIRSGGDSNQPQHF
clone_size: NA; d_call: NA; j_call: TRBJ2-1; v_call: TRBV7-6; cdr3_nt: TGTGCCAGCAGCTTAGGCGGGCCCTACAATGAGCAGTTCTTC; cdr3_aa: CASSLGGPYNEQFF
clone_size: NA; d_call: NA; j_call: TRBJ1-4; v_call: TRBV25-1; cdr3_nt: TGTGCCAGTCAGGGCTTAAATGAAAAACTGTTTTTT; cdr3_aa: CASQGLNEKLFF
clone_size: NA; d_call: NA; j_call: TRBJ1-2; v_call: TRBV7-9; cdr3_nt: TGTGCCAGCAGCTTAGACAGGGATAATGGCTACACCTTC; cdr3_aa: CASSLDRDNGYTF
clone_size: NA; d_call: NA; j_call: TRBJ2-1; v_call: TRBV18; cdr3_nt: TGTGCCAGCTCTCTCGACCGGCAGGGAACCGATGAGCAGTTCTTC; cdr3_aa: CASSLDRQGTDEQFF